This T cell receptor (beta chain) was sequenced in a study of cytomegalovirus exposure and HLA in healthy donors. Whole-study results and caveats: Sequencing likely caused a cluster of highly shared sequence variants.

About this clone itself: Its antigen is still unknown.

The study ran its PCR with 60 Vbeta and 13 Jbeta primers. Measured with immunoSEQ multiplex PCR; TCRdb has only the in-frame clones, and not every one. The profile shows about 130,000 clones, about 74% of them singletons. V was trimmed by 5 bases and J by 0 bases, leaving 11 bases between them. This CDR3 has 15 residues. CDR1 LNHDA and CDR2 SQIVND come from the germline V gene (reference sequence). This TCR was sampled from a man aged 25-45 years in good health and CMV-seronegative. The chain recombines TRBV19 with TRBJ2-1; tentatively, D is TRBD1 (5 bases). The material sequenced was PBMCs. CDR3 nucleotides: TGTGCCAGTAGTCCCGACAGTCTCTCCTACAATGAGCAGTTCTTC. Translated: CASSPDSLSYNEQFF.